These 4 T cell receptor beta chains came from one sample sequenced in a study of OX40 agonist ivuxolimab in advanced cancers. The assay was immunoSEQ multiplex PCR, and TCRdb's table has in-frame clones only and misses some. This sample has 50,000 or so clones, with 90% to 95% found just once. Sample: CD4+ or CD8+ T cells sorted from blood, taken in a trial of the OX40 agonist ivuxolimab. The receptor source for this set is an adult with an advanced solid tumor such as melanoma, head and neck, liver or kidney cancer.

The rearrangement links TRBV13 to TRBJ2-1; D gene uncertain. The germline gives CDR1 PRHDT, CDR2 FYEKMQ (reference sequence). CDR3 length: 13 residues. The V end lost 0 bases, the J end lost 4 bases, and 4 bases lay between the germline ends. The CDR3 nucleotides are TGTGCCAGCAGCTTAGGGGGTTACAATGAGCAGTTCTTC. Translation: CASSLGGYNEQFF.

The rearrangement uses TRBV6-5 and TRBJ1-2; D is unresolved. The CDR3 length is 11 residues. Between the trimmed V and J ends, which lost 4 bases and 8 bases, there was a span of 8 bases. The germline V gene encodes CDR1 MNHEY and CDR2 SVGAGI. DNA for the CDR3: TGTGCCAGCAGTTCCCTCGACGGCTACACCTTC. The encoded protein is CASSSLDGYTF.

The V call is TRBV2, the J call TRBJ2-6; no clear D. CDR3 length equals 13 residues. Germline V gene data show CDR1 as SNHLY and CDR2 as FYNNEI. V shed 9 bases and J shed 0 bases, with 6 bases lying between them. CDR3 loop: CASPRSGANVLTF. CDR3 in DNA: TGTGCCAGTCCACGCTCTGGGGCCAACGTCCTGACTTTC. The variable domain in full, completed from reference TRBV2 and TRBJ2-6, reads EPEVTQTPSHQVTQMGQEVILRCVPISNHLYFYWYRQILGQKVEFLVSFYNNEISEKSEIFDDQFSVERPDGSNFTLKIRSTKLEDSAMYFCASPRSGANVLTFGAGSRLTVL.

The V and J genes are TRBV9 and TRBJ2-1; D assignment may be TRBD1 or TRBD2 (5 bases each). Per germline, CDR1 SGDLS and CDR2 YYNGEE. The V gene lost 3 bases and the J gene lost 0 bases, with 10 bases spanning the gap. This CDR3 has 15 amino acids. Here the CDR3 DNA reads TGTGCCAGCAGCGGGACGGGACCCTCCTACAATGAGCAGTTCTTC. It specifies CASSGTGPSYNEQFF.